The clone carrying this TCR beta chain was seen only once. Its specificity is not known. Assay: immunoSEQ multiplex PCR; the TCRdb copy retains only in-frame clones and omits some. The sample includes about 180,000 clones, 75% to 95% of them seen just once. Germline-derived CDR1 and CDR2 are SGHKS and YYEKEE (reference sequence). This CDR3 comprises 14 residues. With 0 bases removed from V and 3 bases from J, the gap between germline ends came to 9 bases. This entry comes from a study of T cell responses to AZD1222 COVID-19 vaccine. The study, taken as a whole, reports: AZD1222 recipients seropositive at baseline numbered only 5 to 7.

The material was peripheral blood, obtained on day 0 of AZD1222 vaccination. This chain links TRBV5-5 with TRBJ1-2, with D uncertain. The clonotype originates from an adult in good health. This CDR3 is CASSLDTWDYGYTF. The CDR3 DNA reads TGTGCCAGCAGCTTGGACACTTGGGACTATGGCTACACCTTC.